A single sample is the source of the 28 T cell receptor beta chains below, sequenced in a study of T cell repertoires in cytomegalovirus infection. TCRdb re-derived calls from the reads in MiXCR, one entry per CDR3 protein. The data contain roughly 720,000 distinct CDR3 sequences, about a third of them singletons. Sequences were obtained from PBMCs. These receptors originate from a human donor in good health (CMV status not recorded). Some clones in this sample may be carry-over from other donors' samples.

The chain is built from TRBV12-3 or TRBV12-4 and TRBJ1-5; TRBD1 agrees at 7 bases. The CDR3 covers 15 residues. V was clipped by 4 bases and J by 4 bases; unmatched bases: 7. CDR3 DNA sequence: TGTGCCAGCAGTTGGGACAGAAGTAAGAATCAGCCCCAGCATTTT. This encodes CASSWDRSKNQPQHF.

This clonotype came up once. This CDR3 is CASSVLNTDTQYF. The CDR3 DNA reads as TGTGCCAGCAGCGTTTTAAACACAGATACGCAGTATTTT. The J gene is TRBJ2-3, the V gene TRBV9; D is unclear. CDR1 SGDLS and CDR2 YYNGEE come from the germline V gene. This CDR3 comprises 13 residues. The germline V and J ends were trimmed by 2 bases and 2 bases, with 6 bases remaining between them.

The chain employs TRBV7-3 and TRBJ1-1; tentative D call: TRBD1 (6 bases). Looked up from germline, CDR1 is SGHTA and CDR2 is FQGTGA. With 3 bases removed from V and 11 bases from J, the gap between germline ends came to 16 bases. This CDR3 has 13 residues. CDR3 in amino acids: CASSLEEQGTAFF. In nucleotides, the CDR3 is TGTGCCAGCAGCTTGGAAGAACAGGGAACGGCTTTCTTT.

Many counts were recorded for this clonotype. The rearrangement uses TRBV2 and TRBJ2-6; D uncertain. Germline values: CDR1 SNHLY, CDR2 FYNNEI. Trimming left V 7 bases short and J 0 bases short, with 4 bases between. CDR3 length equals 13 residues. Here the CDR3 reads CASTGSGANVLTF. DNA for the CDR3: TGTGCCAGCACTGGCTCTGGGGCCAACGTCCTGACTTTC. Looking up the rest from reference TRBV2 and TRBJ2-6 gives the full variable domain: EPEVTQTPSHQVTQMGQEVILRCVPISNHLYFYWYRQILGQKVEFLVSFYNNEISEKSEIFDDQFSVERPDGSNFTLKIRSTKLEDSAMYFCASTGSGANVLTFGAGSRLTVL.

This clonotype was picked up a small number of times. V usage is TRBV7-8 and J usage is TRBJ2-7; D may be TRBD1 (5 bases). Germline CDR1 and CDR2: SGHVS and FQNEAQ. V was trimmed by 8 bases and J by 7 bases, leaving 18 bases between them. CDR3 length: 13 residues. CDR3 DNA sequence: TGTGCCAGCTGCCCAGGGAACGCTCTTGAGCAGTACTTC. Its protein product is CASCPGNALEQYF.

A note on this clonotype: This could be a read error, since a much larger clone is one nucleotide away. For the CDR3, the DNA is TGTGCCAGTAGTTTCCCAGCAGGGGCGTCGAGCAATCAGCCCCAGCATTTT. It yields the protein CASSFPAGASSNQPQHF. This chain joins TRBV19 and TRBJ1-5; D perhaps matches TRBD1 (6 bases). This CDR3 spans 17 amino acids. Deletions cut 5 bases from V and 1 base from J, with 18 bases between. Germline-derived CDR1 and CDR2 are LNHDA and SQIVND (reference sequence).

This clonotype was observed a handful of times. The rearrangement links TRBV7-4 to TRBJ1-6, with no clear D. Trimming removed 5 bases from V and 12 bases from J, with 14 bases in between. Per germline, CDR1 SGHVT and CDR2 SQSDAQ. This CDR3 contains 13 residues. CDR3 nucleotide sequence: TGTGCCAGCAGCCACCCTGACAAGCTACCCCTCCACTTT. It is translated as CASSHPDKLPLHF.

The rearrangement links TRBV28 to TRBJ2-3; 9 bases agree with TRBD2. The V and J ends lost 5 bases and 4 bases, in that order; junction bases with no gene match: 7. Looked up from germline, CDR1 is MDHEN and CDR2 is SYDVKM. The CDR3 has 15 residues. CDR3 in DNA: TGTGCCAGCAGTATAGCGGGAGTTGAGTCAGATACGCAGTATTTT. This codes for CASSIAGVESDTQYF.

This chain's CDR3 is CASSYIPTGINGYTF. Written as DNA, the CDR3 is TGTGCCAGCAGTTACATTCCCACAGGGATTAATGGCTACACCTTC. This chain links TRBV6-5 with TRBJ1-2; D perhaps matches TRBD1 (6 bases). The CDR3 is made up of 15 amino acids. Germline CDR1 MNHEY, CDR2 SVGAGI. V lost 2 bases and J lost 6, with 16 bases in between.

This clonotype was observed a few times. One end of the junction does not line up with germline, which may come from a read error. The V gene is TRBV7-7, the J gene TRBJ2-5; 15 positions match TRBD2. Germline V gene sequence: CDR1 SSHAT, CDR2 FNYEAQ (reference sequence). CDR3 length: 18 amino acids. The CDR3 here is CASSPRTSGRAPQETQYF. CDR3 nucleotide sequence: TGTGCTAGCAGCCCTAGGACTAGCGGGAGGGCTCCCCAAGAGACCCAGTACTTC.

The rearrangement links TRBV11-1 to TRBJ1-6; no firm D call. The CDR3 loop spans 16 amino acids. Germline V gene lookup returns CDR1 SGHAT and CDR2 FQDESV (reference sequence). Trimming shortened V by 1 base and J by 7 bases, and 14 bases separated the two germline ends. CDR3 sequence reads: CASSLENPTRNSPLHF. The CDR3 region has the DNA TGTGCCAGCAGCTTAGAGAATCCTACACGCAATTCACCCCTCCACTTT.

V usage is TRBV7-3 and J usage is TRBJ2-2, with D possibly TRBD1 on 6 matching bases. The germline gives CDR1 SGHTA, CDR2 FQGTGA. The CDR3 has 16 residues. Trimming removed 5 bases at V and 0 bases at J, with 13 bases between. DNA of the CDR3: TGTGCCAGCAGCCCCAACAGGGAGCCGAACACCGGGGAGCTGTTTTTT. This translates into CASSPNREPNTGELFF.

As for this clonotype: A much larger clone differs by one base, so this may be a read error. J is TRBJ1-1 and V is TRBV19; D uncertain. Per the germline V gene, CDR1 is LNHDA and CDR2 is SQIVND (reference sequence). The V gene lost 4 bases and the J gene lost 1 base, with 10 bases spanning the gap. The CDR3 runs 14 residues. CDR3 amino acids: CASSTRTKNTEAFF. As DNA, the CDR3 is TGTGCCAGTAGTACCCGGACGAAGAACACTGAAGCTTTCTTT.

The chain joins TRBV28 to TRBJ1-2; no clear D. The germline V gene encodes CDR1 MDHEN and CDR2 SYDVKM. This CDR3 spans 12 amino acids. V was trimmed by 2 bases and J by 7 bases, leaving 8 bases between them. The CDR3 sequence: CASSLNLAGYTF. CDR3 DNA: TGTGCCAGCAGTTTAAACCTCGCTGGCTACACCTTC.

This clonotype was observed a few times. This sequence joins TRBV6-1 and TRBJ2-2, with 7 bases aligning to TRBD2. The V and J ends lost 4 bases and 4 bases, in that order; junction bases with no gene match: 9. CDR1 MNHNS and CDR2 SASEGT come from the germline V gene. This CDR3 has 16 amino acids. CDR3 DNA: TGTGCCAGCAGTGGCCCCAGCGGGACTGGCACCGGGGAGCTGTTTTTT. This translates into CASSGPSGTGTGELFF.

The gene calls are TRBV10-3 and TRBJ2-3; D is possibly TRBD2 (6 bases). CDR1 and CDR2 (germline): ENHRY, SYGVKD. This CDR3 has 15 residues. V lost 6 bases, J lost 6 bases, and 19 bases lay in between. The CDR3 DNA reads TGTGCCATCAGGGGAGGTGTGGCGGGGCCGGATACGCAGTATTTT. Protein sequence: CAIRGGVAGPDTQYF.

In its sample, this clonotype was seen a few times. The V and J genes are TRBV24-1 and TRBJ2-1; 8 bases match TRBD2. In germline, CDR1 is KGHDR, CDR2 SFDVKD. V trimming: 2 bases; J trimming: 5 bases; junction bases outside the gene matches: 4. The CDR3 is 15 amino acids. The CDR3 spells CATSDSGTRHNEQFF. The DNA for the CDR3 is TGTGCCACCAGTGATTCCGGGACTAGACACAATGAGCAGTTCTTC.

This chain joins TRBV6-8 and TRBJ2-3; 7 bases align to TRBD2. J was trimmed by 5 bases and V by 6 bases; bases with no gene match: 14. CDR3 size: 16 residues. The germline gives CDR1 MNHGY, CDR2 SAAAGT. In nucleotides, the CDR3 is TGTGCCAGCAGGAGAACCGGGACTATTAAAGGAGATACGCAGTATTTT. Protein: CASRRTGTIKGDTQYF.

This clonotype has just a few counts. J is TRBJ1-1 and V is TRBV7-9; possible D gene TRBD1, 5 bases. V was trimmed by 6 bases and J by 5 bases, leaving 10 bases between them. Germline V CDR1 and CDR2: SEHNR, FQNEAQ (reference sequence). The CDR3 is 12 amino acids. The CDR3: CASRDEGTEAFF. CDR3 in DNA: TGTGCCAGCAGAGACGAGGGGACTGAAGCTTTCTTT. The entire variable domain, with the rest obtained from reference TRBV7-9 and TRBJ1-1, is as follows: DTGVSQNPRHKITKRGQNVTFRCDPISEHNRLYWYRQTLGQGPEFLTYFQNEAQLEKSRLLSDRFSAERPKGSFSTLEIQRTEQGDSAMYLCASRDEGTEAFFGQGTRLTVV.

The V gene is TRBV11-2, the J gene TRBJ2-1, with a possible D match to TRBD2 (5 bases). The V end lost 2 bases, the J end lost 1 base, and 9 bases lay between the germline ends. The length of the CDR3 is 15 residues. Germline lookup yields CDR1 SGHAT and CDR2 FQNNGV. The CDR3 sequence is CASSLYPGSYNEQFF. The CDR3, as DNA: TGTGCCAGCAGCTTATACCCGGGATCCTACAATGAGCAGTTCTTC.

This clonotype was counted between two and nine times. The chain joins TRBV19 to TRBJ1-1, with D possibly TRBD1 on 5 matching bases. Germline CDR1 reads LNHDA; CDR2 reads SQIVND (reference sequence). CDR3 length: 14 residues. Trimming took 3 bases from V and 1 from J, leaving 9 bases between them. The CDR3: CASSMIGQNTEAFF. CDR3 DNA: TGTGCCAGTAGTATGATCGGACAGAACACTGAAGCTTTCTTT.

The chain recombines TRBV7-9 with TRBJ1-5; D perhaps matches TRBD1 (6 bases). Germline V lookup: CDR1 SEHNR, CDR2 FQNEAQ (reference sequence). The CDR3 spans 14 residues. The V gene lost 1 base and the J gene lost 4 bases, with 8 bases spanning the gap. CDR3 sequence: CASSLVGQNQPQHF. In DNA form, the CDR3 reads TGTGCCAGCAGCTTAGTGGGACAAAATCAGCCCCAGCATTTT.

V is TRBV27 and J is TRBJ2-2; TRBD2 might be the D (6 bases). CDR3 length equals 16 residues. V lost 2 bases, J lost 2 bases, and 12 bases lay in between. Germline values: CDR1 MNHEY, CDR2 SMNVEV (reference sequence). CDR3 protein: CASSLILATNTGELFF. As DNA, the CDR3 is TGTGCCAGCAGTTTAATTCTAGCGACTAACACCGGGGAGCTGTTTTTT.

In this sample, this clonotype turned up a few times. J is TRBJ2-7 and V is TRBV7-9, with 7 bases identical to TRBD2. In germline, CDR1 is SEHNR, CDR2 FQNEAQ (reference sequence). Trimming took 5 bases from V and 4 from J; bases not matched to a gene: 8. The CDR3 contains 14 residues. CDR3 loop: CASSPGRAEYEQYF. The CDR3 bases are TGTGCCAGCAGCCCGGGGAGGGCGGAGTACGAGCAGTACTTC.

This clonotype turned up a few times. This chain connects TRBV19 to TRBJ2-5; D unresolved. Germline CDR1 is LNHDA and CDR2 is SQIVND (reference sequence). This CDR3 comprises 13 residues. V lost 3 bases and J 3 bases, leaving 8 bases between the germline ends. CDR3: CASSIVQEETQYF. The CDR3 DNA reads as TGTGCCAGTAGTATCGTCCAAGAAGAGACCCAGTACTTC.

The genes are TRBV7-2 and TRBJ1-2; a possible D gene is TRBD1 (5 bases). Germline loops: CDR1 SGHTA, CDR2 FQGNSA. This CDR3 contains 13 residues. Trimming removed 5 bases from V and 6 bases from J, with 13 bases in between. Here the CDR3 DNA reads TGTGCCAGCAGCCCGGGACCGAAAGATGGCTACACCTTC. It translates to CASSPGPKDGYTF.

This clonotype was seen a handful of times. CDR3: CASSLSAVHMNTEAFF. In DNA, the CDR3 is TGCGCCAGCAGCTTGTCGGCGGTTCACATGAACACTGAAGCTTTCTTT. The chain is built from TRBV5-1 and TRBJ1-1; unclear D gene. Germline assignment: CDR1 SGHRS and CDR2 YFSETQ. V dropped 1 base and J dropped 0 bases, with 13 bases sitting between them. The CDR3 has 16 amino acids.

Only a few counts were recorded for this clonotype. V gene TRBV6-2 or TRBV6-3 combines with J gene TRBJ1-1; no reliable D call. Germline CDR1 is MNHEY and CDR2 is SVGEGT. This CDR3 contains 13 residues. The V gene lost 7 bases and the J gene lost 3 bases, with 12 bases spanning the gap. The CDR3 reads CASTQERYTEAFF. The CDR3 region has the DNA TGTGCCAGCACCCAGGAGAGGTACACTGAAGCTTTCTTT.